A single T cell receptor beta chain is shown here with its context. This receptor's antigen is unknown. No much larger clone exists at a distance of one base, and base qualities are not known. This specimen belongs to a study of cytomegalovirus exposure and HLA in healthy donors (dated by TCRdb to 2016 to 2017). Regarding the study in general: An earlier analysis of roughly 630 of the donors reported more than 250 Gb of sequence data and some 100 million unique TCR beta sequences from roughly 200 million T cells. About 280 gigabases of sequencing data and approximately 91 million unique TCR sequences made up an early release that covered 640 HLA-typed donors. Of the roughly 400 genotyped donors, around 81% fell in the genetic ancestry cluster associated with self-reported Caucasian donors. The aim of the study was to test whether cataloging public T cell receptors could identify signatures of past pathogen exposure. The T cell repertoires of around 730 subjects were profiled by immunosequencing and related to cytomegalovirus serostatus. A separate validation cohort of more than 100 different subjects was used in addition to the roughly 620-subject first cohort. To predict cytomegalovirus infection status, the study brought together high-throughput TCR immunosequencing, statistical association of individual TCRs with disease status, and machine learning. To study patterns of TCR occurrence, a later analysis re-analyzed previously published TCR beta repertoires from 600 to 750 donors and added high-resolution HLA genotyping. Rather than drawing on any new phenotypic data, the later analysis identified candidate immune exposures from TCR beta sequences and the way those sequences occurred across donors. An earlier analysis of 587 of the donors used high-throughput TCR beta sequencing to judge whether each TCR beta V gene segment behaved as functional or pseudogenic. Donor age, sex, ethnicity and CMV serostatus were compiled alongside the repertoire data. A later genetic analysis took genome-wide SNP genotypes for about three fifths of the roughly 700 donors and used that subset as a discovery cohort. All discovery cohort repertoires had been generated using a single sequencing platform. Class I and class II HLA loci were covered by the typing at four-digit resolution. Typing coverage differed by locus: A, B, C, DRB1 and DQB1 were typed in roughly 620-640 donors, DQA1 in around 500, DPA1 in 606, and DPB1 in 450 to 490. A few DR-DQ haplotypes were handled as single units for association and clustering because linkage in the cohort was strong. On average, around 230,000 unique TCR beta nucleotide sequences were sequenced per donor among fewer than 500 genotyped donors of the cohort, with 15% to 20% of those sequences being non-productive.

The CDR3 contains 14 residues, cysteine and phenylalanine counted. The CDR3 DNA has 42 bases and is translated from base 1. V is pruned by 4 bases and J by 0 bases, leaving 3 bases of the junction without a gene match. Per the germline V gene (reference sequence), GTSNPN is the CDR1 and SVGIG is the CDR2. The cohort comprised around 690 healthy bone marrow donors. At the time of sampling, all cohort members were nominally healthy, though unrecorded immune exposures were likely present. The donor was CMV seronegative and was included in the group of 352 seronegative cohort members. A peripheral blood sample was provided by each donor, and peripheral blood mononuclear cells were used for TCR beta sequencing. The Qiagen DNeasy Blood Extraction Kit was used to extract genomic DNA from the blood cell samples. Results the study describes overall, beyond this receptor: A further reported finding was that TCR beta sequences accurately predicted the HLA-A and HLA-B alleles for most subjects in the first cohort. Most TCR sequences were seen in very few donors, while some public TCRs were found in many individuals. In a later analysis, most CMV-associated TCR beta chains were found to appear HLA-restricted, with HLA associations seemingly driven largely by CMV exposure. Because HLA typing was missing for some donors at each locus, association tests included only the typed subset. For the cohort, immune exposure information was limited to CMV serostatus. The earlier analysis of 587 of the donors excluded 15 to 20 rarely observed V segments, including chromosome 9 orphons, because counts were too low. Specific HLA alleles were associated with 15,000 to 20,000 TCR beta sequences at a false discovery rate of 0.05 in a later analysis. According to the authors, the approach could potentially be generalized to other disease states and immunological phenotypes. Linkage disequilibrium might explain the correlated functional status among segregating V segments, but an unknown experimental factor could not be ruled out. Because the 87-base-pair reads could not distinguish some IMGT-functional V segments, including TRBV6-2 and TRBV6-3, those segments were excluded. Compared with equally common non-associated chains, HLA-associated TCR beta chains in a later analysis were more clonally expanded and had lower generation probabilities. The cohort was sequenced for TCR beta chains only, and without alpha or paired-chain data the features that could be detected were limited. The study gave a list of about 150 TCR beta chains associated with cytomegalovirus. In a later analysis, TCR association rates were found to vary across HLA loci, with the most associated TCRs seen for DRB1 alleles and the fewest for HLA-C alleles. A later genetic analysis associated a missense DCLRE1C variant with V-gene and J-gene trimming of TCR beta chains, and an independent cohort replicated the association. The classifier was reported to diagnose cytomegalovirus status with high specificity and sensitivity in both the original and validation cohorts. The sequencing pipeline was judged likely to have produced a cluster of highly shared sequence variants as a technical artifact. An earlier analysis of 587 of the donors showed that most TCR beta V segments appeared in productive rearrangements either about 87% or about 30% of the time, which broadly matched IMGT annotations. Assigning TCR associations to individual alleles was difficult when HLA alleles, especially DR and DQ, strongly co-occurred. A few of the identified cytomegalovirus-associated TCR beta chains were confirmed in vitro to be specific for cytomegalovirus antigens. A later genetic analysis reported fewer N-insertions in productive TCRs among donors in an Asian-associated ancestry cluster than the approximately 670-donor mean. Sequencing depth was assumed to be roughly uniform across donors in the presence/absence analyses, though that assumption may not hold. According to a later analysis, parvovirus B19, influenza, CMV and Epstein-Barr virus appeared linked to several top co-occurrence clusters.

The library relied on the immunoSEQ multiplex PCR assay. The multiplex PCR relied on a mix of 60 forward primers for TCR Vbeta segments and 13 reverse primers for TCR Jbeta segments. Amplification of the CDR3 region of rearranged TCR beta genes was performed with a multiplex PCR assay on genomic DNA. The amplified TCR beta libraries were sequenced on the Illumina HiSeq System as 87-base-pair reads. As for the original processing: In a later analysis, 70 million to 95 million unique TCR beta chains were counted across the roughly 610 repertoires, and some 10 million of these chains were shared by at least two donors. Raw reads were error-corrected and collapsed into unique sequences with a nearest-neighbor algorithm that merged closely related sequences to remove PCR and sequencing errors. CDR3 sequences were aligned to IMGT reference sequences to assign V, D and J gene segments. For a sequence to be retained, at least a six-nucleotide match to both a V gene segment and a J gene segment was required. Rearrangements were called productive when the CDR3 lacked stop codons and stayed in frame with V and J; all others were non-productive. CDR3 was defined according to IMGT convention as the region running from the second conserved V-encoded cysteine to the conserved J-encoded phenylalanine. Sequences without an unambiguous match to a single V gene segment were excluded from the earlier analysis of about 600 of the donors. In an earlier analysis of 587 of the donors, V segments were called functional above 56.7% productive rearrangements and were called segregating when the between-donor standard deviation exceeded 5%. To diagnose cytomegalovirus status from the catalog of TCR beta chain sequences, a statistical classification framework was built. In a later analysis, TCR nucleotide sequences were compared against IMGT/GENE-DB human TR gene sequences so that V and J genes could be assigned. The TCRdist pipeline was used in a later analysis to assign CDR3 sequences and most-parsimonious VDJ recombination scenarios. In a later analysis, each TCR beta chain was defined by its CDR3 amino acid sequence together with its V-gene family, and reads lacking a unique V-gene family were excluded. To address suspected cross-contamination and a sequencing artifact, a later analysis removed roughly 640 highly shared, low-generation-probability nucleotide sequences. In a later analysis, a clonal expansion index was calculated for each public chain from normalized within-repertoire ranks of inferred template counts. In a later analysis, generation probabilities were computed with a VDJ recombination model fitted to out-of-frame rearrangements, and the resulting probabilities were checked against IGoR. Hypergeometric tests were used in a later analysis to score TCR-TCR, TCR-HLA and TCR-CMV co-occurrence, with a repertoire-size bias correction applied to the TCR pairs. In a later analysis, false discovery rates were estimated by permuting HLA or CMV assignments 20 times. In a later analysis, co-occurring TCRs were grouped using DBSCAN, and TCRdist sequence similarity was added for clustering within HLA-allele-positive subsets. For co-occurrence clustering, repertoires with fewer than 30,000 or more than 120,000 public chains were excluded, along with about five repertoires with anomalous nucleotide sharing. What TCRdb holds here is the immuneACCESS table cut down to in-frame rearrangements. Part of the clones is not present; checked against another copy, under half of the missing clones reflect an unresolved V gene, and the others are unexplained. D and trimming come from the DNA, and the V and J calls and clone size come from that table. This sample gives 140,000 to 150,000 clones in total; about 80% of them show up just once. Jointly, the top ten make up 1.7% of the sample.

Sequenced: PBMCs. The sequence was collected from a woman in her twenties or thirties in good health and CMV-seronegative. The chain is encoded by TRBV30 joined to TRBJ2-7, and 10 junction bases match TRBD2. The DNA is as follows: TGTGCCTGGACTTTAGCGGGGGGCTCCTACGAGCAGTACTTC. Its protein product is CAWTLAGGSYEQYF.